Here is one T cell receptor beta chain with its context. The data were obtained in a study of blood T cell repertoires in COVID-19. Libraries were prepared by immunoSEQ multiplex PCR; TCRdb keeps only in-frame clonotypes and omits some of them. Of a few hundred thousand clones in the sample, roughly 90% were seen once. This CDR3 has 15 residues. With V trimmed by 1 base and J by 4 bases, 7 bases remained unmatched. Germline V gene data show CDR1 as SGHDN and CDR2 as FVKESK. Sequenced material: peripheral blood. The sequence came from a woman aged 45-59 years with active or convalescent COVID-19. This chain joins TRBV14 and TRBJ2-7; TRBD1 aligns across 7 bases. The CDR3 sequence is CASSQVPGQLYEQYF. DNA for the CDR3: TGTGCCAGCAGCCAAGTACCGGGACAGTTATACGAGCAGTACTTC.